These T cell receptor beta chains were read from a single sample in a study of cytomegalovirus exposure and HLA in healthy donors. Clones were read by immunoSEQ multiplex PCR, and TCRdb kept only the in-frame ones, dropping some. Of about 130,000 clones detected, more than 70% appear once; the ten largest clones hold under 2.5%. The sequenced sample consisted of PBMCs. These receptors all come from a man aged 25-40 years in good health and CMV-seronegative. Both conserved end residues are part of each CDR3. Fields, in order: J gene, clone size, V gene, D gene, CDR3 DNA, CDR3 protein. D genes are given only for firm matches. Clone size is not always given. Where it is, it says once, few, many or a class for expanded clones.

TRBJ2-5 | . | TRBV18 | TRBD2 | TGTGCCAGCTCACCACTTCGGGCGGGAGGCCAAGAGACCCAGTACTTC | CASSPLRAGGQETQYF
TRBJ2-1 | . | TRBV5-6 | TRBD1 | TGTGCCAGCAGCTTAACAGGGGGAAATGAGCAGTTCTTC | CASSLTGGNEQFF
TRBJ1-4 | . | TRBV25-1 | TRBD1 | TGTGCCAGCAGCACAAACTTCGGGACAGTAAAACTGTTTTTT | CASSTNFGTVKLFF
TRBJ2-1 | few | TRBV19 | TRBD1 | TGTGCCAGTAGTATCTGGACAGGGGGGGATATTAGGATGGAGCAGTTCTTC | CASSIWTGGDIRMEQFF
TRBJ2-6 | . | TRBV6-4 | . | TGTGCCAGCAGTGCCACCGACGCGGTTGGGGCCAACGTCCTGACTTTC | CASSATDAVGANVLTF
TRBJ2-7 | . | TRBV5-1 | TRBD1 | TGCGCCAGCAGCTTCGGGACAGGGCTCTACGAGCAGTACTTC | CASSFGTGLYEQYF
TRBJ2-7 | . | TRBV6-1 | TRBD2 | TGTGCCAGCATGACTAGCGGGAACCCCTACGAGCAGTACTTC | CASMTSGNPYEQYF
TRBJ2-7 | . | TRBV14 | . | TGTGCCAGCAGCCCCCAGTTTGCGGGGGCCGACGAGCAGTACTTC | CASSPQFAGADEQYF
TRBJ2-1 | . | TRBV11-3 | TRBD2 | TGTGCCAGCAGCCATGGACTAGCGGGAGGGGGTGAGCAGTTCTTC | CASSHGLAGGGEQFF
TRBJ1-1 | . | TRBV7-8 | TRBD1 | TGTGCCAGCAGCCTCACAGGGGGGGAGAACACTGAAGCTTTCTTT | CASSLTGGENTEAFF
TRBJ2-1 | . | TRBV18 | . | TGTGCCAGCTCAGGGGGGAGCGGAGATGAGCAGTTCTTC | CASSGGSGDEQFF
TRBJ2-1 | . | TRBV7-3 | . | TGTGCCAGCAGCTTAAGCGGGGCAGAGCAGTTCTTC | CASSLSGAEQFF
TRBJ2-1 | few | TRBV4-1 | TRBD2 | TGCGCCAGCAGCCGAGATAGCGGGAGGGCCGGGGTGGATGAGCAGTTCTTC | CASSRDSGRAGVDEQFF
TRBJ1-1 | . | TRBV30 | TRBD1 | TGTGCCTGGAGACCAAAACCGGGACAGGGGAACACTGAAGCTTTCTTT | CAWRPKPGQGNTEAFF
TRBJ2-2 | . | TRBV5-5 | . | TGTGCCAGCAGCTCCGGTGGGGGCTTAACCGGGGAGCTGTTTTTT | CASSSGGGLTGELFF
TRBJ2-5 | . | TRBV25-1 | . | TGTGCCAGCGCCTCATGGACAGACCCGGGGGAGACCCAGTACTTC | CASASWTDPGETQYF
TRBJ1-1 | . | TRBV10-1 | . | TGCGCCAGCAGTGAAGTAGGGGAGGGCACTGAAGCTTTCTTT | CASSEVGEGTEAFF
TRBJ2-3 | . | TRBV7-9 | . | TGTGCCAGCAGCCCCCAGAAAGATACGCAGTATTTT | CASSPQKDTQYF
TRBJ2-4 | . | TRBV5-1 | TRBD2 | TGCGCCAGCAGCGGGGGGGACCAAGCCAAAAACATTCAGTACTTC | CASSGGDQAKNIQYF
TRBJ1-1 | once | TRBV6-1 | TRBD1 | TGTGCCAGCAGTGAAGCGGGACAGGCCCTTGTGAACACTGAAGCTTTGTTT | CASSEAGQALVNTEALF
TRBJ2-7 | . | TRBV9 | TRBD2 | TGTGCCAGCAGCGAGGAGGGAGCGGGATCCTACGAGCAGTACTTC | CASSEEGAGSYEQYF
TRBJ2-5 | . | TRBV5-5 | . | TGTGCCAGCAGCTTTACAGGGGAGACCCAGTACTTC | CASSFTGETQYF
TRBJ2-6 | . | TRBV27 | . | TGTGCCAGCAGTTTTGGGCAACCTGGGGCCAACGTCCTGACTTTC | CASSFGQPGANVLTF
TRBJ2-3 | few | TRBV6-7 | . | TGTGACAAACGGACAGCTAGCACAGATACGCAGTATTTT | CDKRTASTDTQYF
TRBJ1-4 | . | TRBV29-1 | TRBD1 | TGCAGCGTTGTCGGACAGGTCGATAATGAAAAACTGTTTTTT | CSVVGQVDNEKLFF
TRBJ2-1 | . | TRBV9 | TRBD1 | TGTGCCAGCAGCGTAGTTGAAGGGGGCGCGAGTGATGAGCAGTTCTTC | CASSVVEGGASDEQFF
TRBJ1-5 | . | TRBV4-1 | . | TGCGCCAGCAGGATGGCGGCAGTTAGCAATCAGCCCCAGCATTTT | CASRMAAVSNQPQHF
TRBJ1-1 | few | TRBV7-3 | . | TGTGCCAGCAGCGGGGGCCAAAACACTGAAGCTTTCTTT | CASSGGQNTEAFF
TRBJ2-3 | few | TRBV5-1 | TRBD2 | TGCGCCAGCAGCGCTGGACTAGCGGTCAGCACAGATACGCAGTATTTT | CASSAGLAVSTDTQYF
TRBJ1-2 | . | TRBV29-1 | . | TGCAGCGGGTCTCTGGGACAAAGATCTGGCTACACCTTC | CSGSLGQRSGYTF
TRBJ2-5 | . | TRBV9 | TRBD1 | TGTGCCAGCGGGACGGGGGGACAGGGGGCCCAAGAGACCCAGTACTTC | CASGTGGQGAQETQYF
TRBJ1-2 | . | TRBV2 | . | TGTGCCAGCAGGGAACTCCGGGACAAGGATGGCTACACCTTC | CASRELRDKDGYTF
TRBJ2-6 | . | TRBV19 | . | TGTGCCAGCCAAACCCGACAGGCTGGGGCCAACGTCCTGACTTTC | CASQTRQAGANVLTF
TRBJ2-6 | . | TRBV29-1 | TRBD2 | TGCAGCGCCCAAGAGAGGCGGGAGAGCTCTGGGGCCAACGTCCTGACTTTC | CSAQERRESSGANVLTF
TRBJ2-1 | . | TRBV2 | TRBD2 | TGTGCCAGCATGGGGACAGTGTGGACTAGCGGAGGAGGGTATGAGCAGTTCTTC | CASMGTVWTSGGGYEQFF
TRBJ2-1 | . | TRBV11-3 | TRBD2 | TGTGCCAGCAGCTTACGGCTAGCGGAGTACAATGAGCAGTTCTTC | CASSLRLAEYNEQFF
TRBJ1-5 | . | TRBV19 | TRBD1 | TGTGCCAGTAGTGGGACAGGGGGCCCGAATCAGCCCCAGCATTTT | CASSGTGGPNQPQHF
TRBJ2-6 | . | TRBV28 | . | TGTGCCAGCACCGCAGGGTATCGGTCTGGGGCCAACGTCCTGACTTTC | CASTAGYRSGANVLTF
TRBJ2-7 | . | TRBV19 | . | TGTGCCAGTAGGCAAGCGGACGAGCAGTACTTC | CASRQADEQYF
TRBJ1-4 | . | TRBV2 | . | TGTGCCAGCAGTGAACAGGGGAGTGAAAAACTGTTTTTT | CASSEQGSEKLFF
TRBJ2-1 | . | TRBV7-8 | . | TGTGCCAGCAGCTTAGCGGGCCTCTGGGATGAGCAGTTCTTC | CASSLAGLWDEQFF